The clone carrying this T cell receptor (beta chain) occurred once. The sample comes from a study of blood T cell repertoires in COVID-19. Study background: Italy, Spain and the United States were the sources of the convalescent and acute COVID-19 samples. PBMCs, B-cell-depleted T cells, or T cells were the source of the cDNA or gDNA that made up the material.

How the authors handled the data: Amplified reference gene primers provided the basis for estimating nucleated cell counts. TCRdb keeps only in-frame clones here, not all; method: immunoSEQ multiplex PCR. V and J calls and clone size are given by that table; D and trimming were obtained from the DNA. This table holds fewer than 200,000 clones, about 80% found once. The TCR comes from a man in his 70s with active or convalescent COVID-19. Sequenced input: peripheral blood.

The CDR3 loop reads CASSLRRQGAFEQPQHF. The CDR3 DNA is TGTGCCAGCAGTCTCCGCCGGCAGGGGGCGTTTGAACAGCCCCAGCATTTT. The chain links TRBV6-2 or TRBV6-3 to TRBJ1-5; 8 nucleotides align to TRBD1. V lost 5 bases, J lost 7 bases, and 16 bases stayed unmatched. Germline V gene data show CDR1 as MNHEY and CDR2 as SVGEGT. The CDR3 is made up of 17 amino acids.